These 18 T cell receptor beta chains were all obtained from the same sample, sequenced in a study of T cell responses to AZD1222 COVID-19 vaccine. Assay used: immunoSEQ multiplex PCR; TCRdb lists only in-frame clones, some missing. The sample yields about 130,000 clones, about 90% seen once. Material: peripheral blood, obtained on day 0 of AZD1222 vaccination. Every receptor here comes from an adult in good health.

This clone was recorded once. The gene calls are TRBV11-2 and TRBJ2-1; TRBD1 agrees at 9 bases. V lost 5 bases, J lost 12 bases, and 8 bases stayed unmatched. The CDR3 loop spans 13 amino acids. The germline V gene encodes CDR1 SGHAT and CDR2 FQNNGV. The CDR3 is CASSQDRGVGQFF. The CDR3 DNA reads TGTGCCAGCAGCCAGGACAGGGGCGTTGGGCAGTTCTTC.

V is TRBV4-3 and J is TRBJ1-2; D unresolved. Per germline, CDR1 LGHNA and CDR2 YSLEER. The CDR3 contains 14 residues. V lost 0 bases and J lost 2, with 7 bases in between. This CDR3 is CASSQEPRNYGYTF. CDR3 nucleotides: TGCGCCAGCAGCCAAGAGCCGAGAAACTATGGCTACACCTTC.

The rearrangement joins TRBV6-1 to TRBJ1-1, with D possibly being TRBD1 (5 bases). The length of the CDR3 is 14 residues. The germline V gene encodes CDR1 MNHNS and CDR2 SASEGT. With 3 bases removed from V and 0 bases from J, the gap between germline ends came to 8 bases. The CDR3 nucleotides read TGTGCCAGCAGTGACAGGGTAGTGAACACTGAAGCTTTCTTT. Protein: CASSDRVVNTEAFF.

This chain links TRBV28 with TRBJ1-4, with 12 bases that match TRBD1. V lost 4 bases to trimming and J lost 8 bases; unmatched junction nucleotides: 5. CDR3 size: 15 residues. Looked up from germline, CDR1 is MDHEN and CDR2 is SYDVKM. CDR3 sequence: CASSSGQGAEEKLFF. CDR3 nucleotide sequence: TGTGCCAGCAGTTCGGGACAGGGGGCGGAAGAAAAACTGTTTTTT.

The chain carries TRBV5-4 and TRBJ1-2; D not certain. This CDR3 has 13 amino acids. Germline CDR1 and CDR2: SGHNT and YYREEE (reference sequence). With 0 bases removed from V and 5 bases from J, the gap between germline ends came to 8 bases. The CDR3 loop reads CASSLVAAYGYTF. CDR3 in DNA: TGTGCCAGCAGCTTGGTGGCCGCATATGGCTACACCTTC.

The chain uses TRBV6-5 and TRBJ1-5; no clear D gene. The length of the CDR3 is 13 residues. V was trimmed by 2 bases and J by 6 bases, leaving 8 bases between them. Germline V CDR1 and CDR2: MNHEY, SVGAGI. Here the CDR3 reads CASSYIIGQPQHF. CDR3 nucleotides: TGTGCCAGCAGTTACATTATCGGTCAGCCCCAGCATTTT.

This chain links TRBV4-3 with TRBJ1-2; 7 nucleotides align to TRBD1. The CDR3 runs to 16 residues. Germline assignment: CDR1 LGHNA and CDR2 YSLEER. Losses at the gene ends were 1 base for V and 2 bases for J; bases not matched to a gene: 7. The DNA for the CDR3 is TGCGCCAGCAGCCAAGTTACGGGACAGAAGAACTATGGCTACACCTTC. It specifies CASSQVTGQKNYGYTF.

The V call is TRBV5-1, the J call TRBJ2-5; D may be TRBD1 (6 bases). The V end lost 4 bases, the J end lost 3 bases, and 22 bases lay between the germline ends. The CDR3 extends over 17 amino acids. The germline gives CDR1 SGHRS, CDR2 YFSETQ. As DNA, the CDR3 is TGCGCCAGCAGCACCCCGACAGGATTGGAGTCAAAAGAGACCCAGTACTTC. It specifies CASSTPTGLESKETQYF. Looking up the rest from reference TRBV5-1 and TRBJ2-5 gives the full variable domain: KAGVTQTPRYLIKTRGQQVTLSCSPISGHRSVSWYQQTPGQGLQFLFEYFSETQRNKGNFPGRFSGRQFSNSRSEMNVSTLELGDSALYLCASSTPTGLESKETQYFGPGTRLLVL.

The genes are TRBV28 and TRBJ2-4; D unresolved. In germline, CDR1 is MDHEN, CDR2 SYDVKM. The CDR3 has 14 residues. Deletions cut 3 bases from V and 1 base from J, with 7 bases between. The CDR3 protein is CASSFSGAKNIQYF. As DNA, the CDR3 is TGTGCCAGCAGTTTTTCCGGGGCCAAAAACATTCAGTACTTC. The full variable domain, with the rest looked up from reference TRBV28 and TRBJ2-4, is DVKVTQSSRYLVKRTGEKVFLECVQDMDHENMFWYRQDPGLGLRLIYFSYDVKMKEKGDIPEGYSVSREKKERFSLILESASTNQTSMYLCASSFSGAKNIQYFGAGTRLSVL.

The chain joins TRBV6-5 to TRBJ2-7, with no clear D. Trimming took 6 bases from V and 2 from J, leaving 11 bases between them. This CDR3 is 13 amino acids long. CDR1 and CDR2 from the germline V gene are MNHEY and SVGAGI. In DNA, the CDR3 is TGTGCCAGCAGCAGCTCCGTCCCCTACGAGCAGTACTTC. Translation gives CASSSSVPYEQYF.

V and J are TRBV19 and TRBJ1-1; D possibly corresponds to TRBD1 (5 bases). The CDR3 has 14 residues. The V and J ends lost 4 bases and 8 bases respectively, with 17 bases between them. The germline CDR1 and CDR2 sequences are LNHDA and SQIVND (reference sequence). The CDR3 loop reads CASSTNGAFGEAFF. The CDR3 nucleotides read TGTGCCAGTAGTACAAACGGGGCTTTCGGGGAAGCTTTCTTT.

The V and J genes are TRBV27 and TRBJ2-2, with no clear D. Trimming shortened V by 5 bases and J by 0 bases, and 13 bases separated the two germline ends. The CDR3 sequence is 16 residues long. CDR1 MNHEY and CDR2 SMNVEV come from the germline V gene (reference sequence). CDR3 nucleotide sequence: TGTGCCAGCAGTCCCCGCCGGTCCCCGAACACCGGGGAGCTGTTTTTT. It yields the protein CASSPRRSPNTGELFF.

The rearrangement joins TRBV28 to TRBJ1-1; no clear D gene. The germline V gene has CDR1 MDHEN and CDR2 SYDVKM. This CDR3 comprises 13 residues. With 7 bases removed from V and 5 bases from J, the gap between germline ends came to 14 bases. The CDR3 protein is CASTRSLWTEAFF. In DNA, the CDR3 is TGTGCCAGCACCCGGTCACTCTGGACTGAAGCTTTCTTT. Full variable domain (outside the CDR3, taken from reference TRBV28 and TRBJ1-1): DVKVTQSSRYLVKRTGEKVFLECVQDMDHENMFWYRQDPGLGLRLIYFSYDVKMKEKGDIPEGYSVSREKKERFSLILESASTNQTSMYLCASTRSLWTEAFFGQGTRLTVV.

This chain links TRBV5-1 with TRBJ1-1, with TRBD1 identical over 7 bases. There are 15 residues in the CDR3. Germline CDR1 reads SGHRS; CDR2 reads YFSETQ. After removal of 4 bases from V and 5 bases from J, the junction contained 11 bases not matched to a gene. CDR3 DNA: TGCGCCAGCAGCCCTAGACAGGGCTGGGGGACTGAAGCTTTCTTT. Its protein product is CASSPRQGWGTEAFF.

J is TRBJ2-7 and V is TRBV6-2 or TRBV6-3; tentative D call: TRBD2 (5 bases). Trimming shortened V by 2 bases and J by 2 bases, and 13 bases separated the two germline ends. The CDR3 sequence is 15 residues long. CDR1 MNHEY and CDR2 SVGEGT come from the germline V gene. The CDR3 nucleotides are TGTGCCAGCAGTTACGTGGGTGAGGGCCCCTACGAGCAGTACTTC. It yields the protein CASSYVGEGPYEQYF.

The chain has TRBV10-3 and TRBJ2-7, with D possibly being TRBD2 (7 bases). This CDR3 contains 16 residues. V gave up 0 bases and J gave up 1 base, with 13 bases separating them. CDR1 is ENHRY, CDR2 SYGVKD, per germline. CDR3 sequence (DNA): TGTGCCATCAGTGAGTCAGGGGGGGCCCTTTCCTACGAGCAGTACTTC. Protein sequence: CAISESGGALSYEQYF.

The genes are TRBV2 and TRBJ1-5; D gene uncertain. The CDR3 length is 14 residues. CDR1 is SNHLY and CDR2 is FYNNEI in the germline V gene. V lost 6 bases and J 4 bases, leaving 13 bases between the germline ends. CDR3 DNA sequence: TGTGCCAGCAGGCCAGACGGGAGAAATCAGCCCCAGCATTTT. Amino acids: CASRPDGRNQPQHF. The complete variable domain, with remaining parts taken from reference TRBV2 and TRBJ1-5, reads EPEVTQTPSHQVTQMGQEVILRCVPISNHLYFYWYRQILGQKVEFLVSFYNNEISEKSEIFDDQFSVERPDGSNFTLKIRSTKLEDSAMYFCASRPDGRNQPQHFGDGTRLSIL.

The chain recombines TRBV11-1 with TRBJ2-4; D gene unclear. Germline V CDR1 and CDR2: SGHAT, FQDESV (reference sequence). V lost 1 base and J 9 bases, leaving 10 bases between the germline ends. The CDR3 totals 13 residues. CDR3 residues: CASSLDFEGIQYF. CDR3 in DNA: TGTGCCAGCAGCTTAGACTTCGAAGGCATTCAGTACTTC.